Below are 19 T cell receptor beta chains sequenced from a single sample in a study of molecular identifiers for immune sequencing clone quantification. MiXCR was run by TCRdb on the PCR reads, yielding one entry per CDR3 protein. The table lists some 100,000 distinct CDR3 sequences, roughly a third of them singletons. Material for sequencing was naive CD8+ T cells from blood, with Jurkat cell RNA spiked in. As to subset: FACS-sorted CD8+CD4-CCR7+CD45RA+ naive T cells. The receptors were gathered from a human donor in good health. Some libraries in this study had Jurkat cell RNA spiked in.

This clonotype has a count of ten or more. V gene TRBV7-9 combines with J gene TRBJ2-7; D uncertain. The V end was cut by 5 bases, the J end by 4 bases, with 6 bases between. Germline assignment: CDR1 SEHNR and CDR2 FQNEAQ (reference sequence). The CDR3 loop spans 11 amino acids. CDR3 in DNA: TGTGCCAGCAGCGTCACATACGAGCAGTACTTC. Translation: CASSVTYEQYF.

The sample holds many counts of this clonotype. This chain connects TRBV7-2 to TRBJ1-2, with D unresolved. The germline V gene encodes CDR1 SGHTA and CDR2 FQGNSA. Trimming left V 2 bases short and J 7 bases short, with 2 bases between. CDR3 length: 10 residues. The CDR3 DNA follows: TGTGCCAGCAGCTTAATTGGCTACACCTTC. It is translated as CASSLIGYTF. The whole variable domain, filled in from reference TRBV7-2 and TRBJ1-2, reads GAGVSQSPSNKVTEKGKDVELRCDPISGHTALYWYRQSLGQGLEFLIYFQGNSAPDKSGLPSDRFSAERTGGSVSTLTIQRTQQEDSAVYLCASSLIGYTFGSGTRLTVV.

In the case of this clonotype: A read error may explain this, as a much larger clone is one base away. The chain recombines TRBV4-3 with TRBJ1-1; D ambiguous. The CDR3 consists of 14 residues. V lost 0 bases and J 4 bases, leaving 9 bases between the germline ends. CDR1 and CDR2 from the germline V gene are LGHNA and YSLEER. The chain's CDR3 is CASSQDGEGTEAFF. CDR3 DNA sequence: TGCGCCAGCAGCCAAGATGGAGAGGGCACTGAAGCTTTCTTT.

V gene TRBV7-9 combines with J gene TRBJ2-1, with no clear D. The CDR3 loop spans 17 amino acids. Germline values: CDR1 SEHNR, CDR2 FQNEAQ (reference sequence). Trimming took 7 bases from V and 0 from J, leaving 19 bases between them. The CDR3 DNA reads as TGTGCCAGCAATTCCTCCAGGTCCCTGTCCTCCTACAATGAGCAGTTCTTC. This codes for CASNSSRSLSSYNEQFF.

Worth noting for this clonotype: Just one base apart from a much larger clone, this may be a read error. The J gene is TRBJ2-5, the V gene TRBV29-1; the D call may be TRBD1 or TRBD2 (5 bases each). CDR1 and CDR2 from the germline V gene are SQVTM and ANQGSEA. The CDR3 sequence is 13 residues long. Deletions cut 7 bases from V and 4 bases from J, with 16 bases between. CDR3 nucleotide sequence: TGCAGCGATGGGACGCCACCGGTAGAGACCCAGTACTTC. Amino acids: CSDGTPPVETQYF.

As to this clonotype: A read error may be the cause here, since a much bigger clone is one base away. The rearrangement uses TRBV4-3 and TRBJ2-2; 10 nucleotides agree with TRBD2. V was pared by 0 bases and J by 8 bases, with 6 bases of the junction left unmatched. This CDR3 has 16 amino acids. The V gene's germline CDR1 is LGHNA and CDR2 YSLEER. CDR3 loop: CASSQDSGRRPGELFF. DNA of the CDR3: TGCGCCAGCAGCCAAGATAGCGGGAGGCGCCCTGGGGAGCTGTTTTTT.

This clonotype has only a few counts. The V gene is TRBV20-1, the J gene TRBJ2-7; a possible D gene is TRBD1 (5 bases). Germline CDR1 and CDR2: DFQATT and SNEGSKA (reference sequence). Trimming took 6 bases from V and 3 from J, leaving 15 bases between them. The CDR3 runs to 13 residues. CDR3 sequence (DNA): TGCAGTGCCGACGACAGTGAGCACTACGAGCAGTACTTC. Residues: CSADDSEHYEQYF.

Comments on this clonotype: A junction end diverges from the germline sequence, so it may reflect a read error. The DNA for the CDR3 is TGTGCCTGCAGTATTGCGCATGGAGAGCCCCAGTACTTC. Protein product: CACSIAHGEPQYF. The chain uses TRBV12-3 or TRBV12-4 and TRBJ2-5; no clear D gene. This CDR3 is 13 amino acids long.

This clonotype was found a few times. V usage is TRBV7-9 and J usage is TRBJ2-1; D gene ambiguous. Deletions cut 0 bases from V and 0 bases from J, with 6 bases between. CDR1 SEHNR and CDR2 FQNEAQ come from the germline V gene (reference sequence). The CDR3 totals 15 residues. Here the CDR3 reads CASSLALSSYNEQFF. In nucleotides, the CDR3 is TGTGCCAGCAGCTTAGCTCTTAGCTCCTACAATGAGCAGTTCTTC. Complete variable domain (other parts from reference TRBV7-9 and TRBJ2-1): DTGVSQNPRHKITKRGQNVTFRCDPISEHNRLYWYRQTLGQGPEFLTYFQNEAQLEKSRLLSDRFSAERPKGSFSTLEIQRTEQGDSAMYLCASSLALSSYNEQFFGPGTRLTVL.

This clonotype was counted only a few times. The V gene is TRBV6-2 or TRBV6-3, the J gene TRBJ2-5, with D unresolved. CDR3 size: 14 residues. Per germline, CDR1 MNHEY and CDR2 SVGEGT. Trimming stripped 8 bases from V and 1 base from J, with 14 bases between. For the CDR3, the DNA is TGTGCCAGCGGGATTGTCGTTTCCCAAGAGACCCAGTACTTC. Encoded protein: CASGIVVSQETQYF.

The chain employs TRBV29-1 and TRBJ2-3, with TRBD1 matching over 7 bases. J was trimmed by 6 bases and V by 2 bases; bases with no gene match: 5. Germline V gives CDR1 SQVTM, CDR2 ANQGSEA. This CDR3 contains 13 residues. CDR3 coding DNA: TGCAGCGTTGAACCGGACAGGCGGGATACGCAGTATTTT. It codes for CSVEPDRRDTQYF.

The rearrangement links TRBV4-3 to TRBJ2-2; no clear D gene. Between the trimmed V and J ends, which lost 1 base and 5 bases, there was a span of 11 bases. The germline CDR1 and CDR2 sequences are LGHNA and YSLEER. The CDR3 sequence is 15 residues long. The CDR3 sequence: CASSQGSRLTGELFF. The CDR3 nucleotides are TGCGCCAGCAGCCAAGGCAGTCGGTTAACCGGGGAGCTGTTTTTT.

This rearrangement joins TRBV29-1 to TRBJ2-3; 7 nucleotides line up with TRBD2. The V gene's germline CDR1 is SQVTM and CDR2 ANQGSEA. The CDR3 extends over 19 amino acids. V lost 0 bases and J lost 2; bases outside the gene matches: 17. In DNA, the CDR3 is TGCAGCGTTGAAGACCCCGCCGTGGGGGGGAGGGGACCCACAGATACGCAGTATTTT. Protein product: CSVEDPAVGGRGPTDTQYF.

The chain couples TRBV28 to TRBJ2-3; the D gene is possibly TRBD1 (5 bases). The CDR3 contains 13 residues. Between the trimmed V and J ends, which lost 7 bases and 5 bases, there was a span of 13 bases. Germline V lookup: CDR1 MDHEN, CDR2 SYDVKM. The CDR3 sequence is CASTSWGRDTQYF. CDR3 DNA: TGTGCCAGCACCTCATGGGGCAGAGATACGCAGTATTTT.

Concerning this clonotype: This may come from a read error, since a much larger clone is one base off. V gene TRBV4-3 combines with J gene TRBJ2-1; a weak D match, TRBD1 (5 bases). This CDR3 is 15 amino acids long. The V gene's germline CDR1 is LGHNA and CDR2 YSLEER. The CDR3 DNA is TGCGCCAGCAGCCAAGGGGGCAGGAGATACAATAAGCAGTTCTTC. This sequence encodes CASSQGGRRYNKQFF.

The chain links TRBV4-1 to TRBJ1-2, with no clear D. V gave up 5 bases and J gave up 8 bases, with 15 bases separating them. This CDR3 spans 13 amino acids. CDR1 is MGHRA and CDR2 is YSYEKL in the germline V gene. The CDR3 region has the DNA TGCGCCAGCAGCGGGGAGAGAGGGAGCGGCTACACCTTC. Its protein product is CASSGERGSGYTF.

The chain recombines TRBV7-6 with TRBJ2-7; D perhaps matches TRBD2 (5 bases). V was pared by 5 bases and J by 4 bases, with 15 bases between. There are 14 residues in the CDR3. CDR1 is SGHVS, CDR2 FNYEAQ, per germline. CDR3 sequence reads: CASSVMGDGYEQYF. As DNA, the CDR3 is TGTGCCAGCAGCGTCATGGGAGACGGGTACGAGCAGTACTTC.

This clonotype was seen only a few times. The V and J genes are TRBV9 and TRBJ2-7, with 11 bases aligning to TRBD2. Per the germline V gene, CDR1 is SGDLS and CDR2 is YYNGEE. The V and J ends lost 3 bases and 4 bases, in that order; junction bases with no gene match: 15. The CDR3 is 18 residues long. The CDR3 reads CASSGTSGSNWGAYEQYF. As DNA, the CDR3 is TGTGCCAGCAGCGGAACTAGCGGGAGTAACTGGGGGGCGTACGAGCAGTACTTC.

Here the CDR3 DNA reads TGTGCCAGCAGCCAAGGCCCAGCGGGAGGTAGCACAGATACGCAGTATTTT. This gives the protein CASSQGPAGGSTDTQYF. This chain uses TRBV14 with TRBJ2-3; TRBD2 matches at 9 bases. With V trimmed by 1 base and J by 0 bases, 5 bases remained unmatched. Germline CDR1 reads SGHDN; CDR2 reads FVKESK. The length of the CDR3 is 17 residues.